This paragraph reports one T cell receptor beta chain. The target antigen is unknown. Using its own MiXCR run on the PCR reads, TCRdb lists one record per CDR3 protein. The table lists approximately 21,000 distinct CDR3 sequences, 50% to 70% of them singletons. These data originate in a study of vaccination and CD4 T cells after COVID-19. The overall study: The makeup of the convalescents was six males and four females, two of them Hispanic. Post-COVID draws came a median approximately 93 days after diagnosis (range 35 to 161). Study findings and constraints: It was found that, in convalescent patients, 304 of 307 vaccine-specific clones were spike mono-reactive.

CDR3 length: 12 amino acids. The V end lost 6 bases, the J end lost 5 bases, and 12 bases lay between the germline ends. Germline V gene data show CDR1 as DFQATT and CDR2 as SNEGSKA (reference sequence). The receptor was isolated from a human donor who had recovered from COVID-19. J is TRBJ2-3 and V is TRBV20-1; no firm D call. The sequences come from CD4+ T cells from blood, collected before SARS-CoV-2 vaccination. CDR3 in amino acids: CSARTPQDTQYF. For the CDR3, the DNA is TGCAGTGCACGGACGCCACAAGATACGCAGTATTTT.